This TCR beta chain was found in a study of T cell responses to AZD1222 COVID-19 vaccine. General study points: When two AZD1222 doses had been given, Spike-specific TCR breadth and depth rose. Only five or six AZD1222 recipients were seropositive at baseline. Donors, mostly white British, included more females; clonal diversity was possibly underestimated.

Pooled together were second doses at about 4 or about 12 weeks. CDR3 size: 14 residues. The germline CDR1 and CDR2 sequences are LGHDT and YNNKEL (reference sequence). With 4 bases clipped from V and 5 bases from J, the junction kept 4 bases outside the gene matches. Worth noting for this clone: No antigen is known for it.

TCRdb's copy holds only in-frame clones and misses some; the assay was immunoSEQ multiplex PCR. The table has over 110,000 clones, around 91% seen once. This sequence was found in an adult who received the AZD1222 COVID-19 vaccine. The rearrangement uses TRBV3-1 (or the pseudogene TRBV3-2) and TRBJ1-1; 10 bases match TRBD1. The sequencing used peripheral blood, collected 28 days after the second AZD1222 dose. The CDR3 sequence: CASSRQGAETEAFF. DNA of the CDR3: TGTGCCAGCAGCCGACAGGGGGCTGAAACTGAAGCTTTCTTT.